This paragraph reports one TCR beta chain. There are 13 residues in the CDR3. Germline CDR1 is SGHRS and CDR2 is YFSETQ. Trimming shortened V by 3 bases and J by 7 bases, and 14 bases separated the two germline ends. This record belongs to a study of T cell responses to AZD1222 COVID-19 vaccine. TCRdb's table, derived via immunoSEQ multiplex PCR, lists solely in-frame clones and lacks some. This sample has approximately 100,000 clones; about nine tenths occur once, and the top ten carry 7% to 9%. The sequences come from peripheral blood, collected 28 days after the second AZD1222 dose. The sequence came from an adult who received the AZD1222 COVID-19 vaccine. The gene calls are TRBV5-1 and TRBJ2-7; D unresolved. Here the CDR3 DNA reads TGCGCCAGCAGCTCCGAGCTGTGGGGTGAGCAGTACTTC. Translated, it gives CASSSELWGEQYF.